The rows below give T cell receptor beta chains drawn from one sample of a study of blood T cells in healthy people across ages. MiXCR, run by TCRdb on the 5' RACE reads, gives a single entry per CDR3 protein. The data show about 1,400,000 distinct CDR3 sequences, approximately 40% seen once. Sequencing used blood. These receptors came from a woman aged 18 to 35 in good health. Both conserved end residues are part of each CDR3. The size field is filled for only some rows; it gives once, few, many or a size class.

j_gene,v_gene,abundance,CDR3aa
TRBJ1-5,TRBV3-1,.,CASSQDGTQHNQPQHF
.,TRBV7-6,.,CASSLRLGASGSYNEQYF
TRBJ2-5,TRBV6-5,.,CASSYLWRGGRQETQYF
TRBJ1-1,TRBV3-1,.,CASSQGGALNTEAFF
TRBJ2-1,TRBV27,few,CASSNPGVYNEQFF
TRBJ2-3,TRBV4-1,.,CASSHGGTQYF
TRBJ1-2,TRBV5-6,.,CASSPGSVVYGYTF
TRBJ2-3,TRBV12-3/TRBV12-4,few,CASTLVERGSTDTQYF
TRBJ1-1,TRBV4-1,.,CASSLPGSNTEAFF
TRBJ2-2,TRBV7-6,.,CASSLAQEVAGGTGELFF
TRBJ2-5,TRBV5-5,few,CASTEHHSNQETQYF
TRBJ2-1,TRBV5-1,.,CASSWGLNDNEQFF
TRBJ1-6,TRBV11-2,few,CASSFPSGGNSPLHF
.,TRBV7-9,.,CATRGAGEQYF
TRBJ2-1,TRBV15,few,CATSSTEVAERETYNEQFF
TRBJ1-1,TRBV29-1,.,CSATTPVRTEAFF
TRBJ2-3,TRBV7-2,few,CASSVWQGTDTQYF
TRBJ2-1,TRBV29-1,few,CSVARAAPPYNEQFF
TRBJ1-2,TRBV25-1,.,CASMGQGLYSYGYTF
TRBJ2-3,TRBV20-1,.,CSARDNRETDTQYF
TRBJ2-5,TRBV25-1,many,CASSPSGVETQYF
TRBJ1-6,TRBV2,.,CASSENSPLHF
TRBJ2-1,TRBV4-1,.,CASSHAAGETQFF
TRBJ2-1,TRBV3-1,.,CASSQEGSVQFF
TRBJ2-3,TRBV4-2,.,CASSLAGGQDTQYF
TRBJ2-5,TRBV4-1,.,CASSQVSTGRETQYF
TRBJ2-3,TRBV5-1,few,CASSSWTAVTDTQYF
.,TRBV11-2,.,CASSLNRDEQYF
TRBJ2-7,TRBV20-1,many,CSARGGSGYEQYF
TRBJ2-3,TRBV7-7,few,CASSLGVSSATDTQYF
TRBJ1-1,TRBV3-1,.,CASSQDAGGSTGAFF
TRBJ1-1,TRBV4-1,few,CASSSPVGPPEAFF
TRBJ1-4,TRBV20-1,few,CSASIGAGLVEKLFF
TRBJ2-3,TRBV5-1,.,CASSDIAGGLPSTDTQYF
TRBJ2-2,TRBV6-5,.,CASSYHAGGVTGELFF
TRBJ2-2,TRBV10-3,once,CAISAYAGTGVSTGELFF
TRBJ2-1,TRBV2,.,CASSEGTSEGNEQFF
TRBJ1-4,TRBV6-4,.,CASSEGKLFF
TRBJ2-7,TRBV20-1,.,CSAPSGGRAAYNEQYF
TRBJ2-1,TRBV11-3,.,CASSLDYSGRADEQFF
.,TRBV29-1,.,CSVGRDSYEQYF